This T cell receptor beta chain came from a study of early T cells in non-severe SARS-CoV-2 infection. Germline V CDR1 and CDR2: LGHNT, FRNRAP. With 6 bases removed from V and 3 bases from J, the gap between germline ends came to 8 bases. This CDR3 is built from 12 residues. Overall study findings and caveats: Private and CD4 specificities were missed by VDJdb matching, skewed to anti-spike CD8.

The sample holds a few counts of this clonotype. The antigen remains undetermined. Individual cDNA molecules were tagged with unique molecular identifiers. TCRdb reprocessed the 5' RACE reads via MiXCR and lists one record per CDR3 protein. This table holds some 50,000 distinct CDR3 sequences, 8.7% found once. The sequence was obtained from an adult who was a healthcare worker with PCR-confirmed SARS-CoV-2 infection or an uninfected control (not recorded which). The input for sequencing was whole blood, taken at baseline. This rearrangement joins TRBV12-5 to TRBJ2-5; no definite D call. In nucleotides, the CDR3 is TGTGCTAGTGGCGGAGCTGAAGAGACCCAGTACTTC. This sequence encodes CASGGAEETQYF.